These 6 T cell receptor beta chains originate from one sample sequenced in a study of CD8 T cells in ankylosing spondylitis. General study findings and limits: Roughly eight highly homologous variants formed a TCR beta motif that appeared characteristic of ankylosing spondylitis blood.

The antigens of these receptors remain unknown. MiXCR, run by TCRdb on the 5' RACE reads, gives a single entry per CDR3 protein. Among under 950,000 distinct CDR3 sequences, under 20% were seen once, and the ten largest hold under 20%. What was sequenced was blood, either unsorted or a sorted T cell fraction (not recorded which). All receptors derive from a male donor with ankylosing spondylitis.

The V gene is TRBV18, the J gene TRBJ2-7; TRBD2 aligns across 11 bases. The ends lost 4 bases at V and 6 bases at J; junction bases unmatched: 8. Germline V gene sequence: CDR1 KGHSH, CDR2 LQKENI. This CDR3 has 15 residues. This chain's CDR3 is CASSLLAGESLEQYF. In DNA, the CDR3 is TGTGCCAGCTCACTACTAGCGGGGGAGTCTCTCGAGCAGTACTTC.

This chain uses TRBV27 with TRBJ2-3; D might be TRBD1 (5 bases). This CDR3 spans 15 amino acids. The V end lost 4 bases, the J end lost 4 bases, and 15 bases lay between the germline ends. In germline, CDR1 is MNHEY, CDR2 SMNVEV (reference sequence). The chain's CDR3 is CASSSAGIRADTQYF. DNA of the CDR3: TGTGCCAGCAGTTCTGCAGGGATAAGGGCAGATACGCAGTATTTT.

The chain couples TRBV2 to TRBJ2-5, with D perhaps matching TRBD1 (6 bases). CDR3 length: 15 amino acids. Deletions cut 2 bases from V and 4 bases from J, with 14 bases between. Germline V lookup: CDR1 SNHLY, CDR2 FYNNEI. Here the CDR3 DNA reads TGTGCCAGCAGTGAATCAGGGGTCTGGGGAGAGACCCAGTACTTC. Translation gives CASSESGVWGETQYF. Filled out from reference TRBV2 and TRBJ2-5, the complete variable domain reads EPEVTQTPSHQVTQMGQEVILRCVPISNHLYFYWYRQILGQKVEFLVSFYNNEISEKSEIFDDQFSVERPDGSNFTLKIRSTKLEDSAMYFCASSESGVWGETQYFGPGTRLLVL.

This clonotype has only a few counts. The chain's CDR3 is CASSYSGGQGGELFF. The CDR3 DNA sequence: TGTGCCAGCAGTTACTCGGGGGGGCAAGGCGGGGAGCTGTTTTTT. The rearrangement links TRBV6-5 to TRBJ2-2; D possibly corresponds to TRBD2 (7 bases). The V end lost 0 bases, the J end lost 7 bases, and 12 bases lay between the germline ends. Germline values: CDR1 MNHEY, CDR2 SVGAGI. This CDR3 has 15 residues.

V and J are TRBV20-1 and TRBJ2-3, with 9 positions matching TRBD1. CDR1 is DFQATT, CDR2 SNEGSKA, per germline (reference sequence). V shed 3 bases and J 0 bases; nucleotides not matched to a gene: 1. This CDR3 contains 14 residues. The CDR3: CSASGTGSTDTQYF. CDR3 nucleotides: TGCAGTGCTAGTGGGACAGGGAGCACAGATACGCAGTATTTT.

The table lists this clonotype with a few counts. The chain has TRBV7-9 and TRBJ1-4; TRBD1 is a possible D gene (6 bases). This CDR3 comprises 15 residues. V lost 4 bases to trimming and J lost 5 bases, with 14 bases between them. Germline V gene lookup returns CDR1 SEHNR and CDR2 FQNEAQ (reference sequence). The DNA of the CDR3 is TGTGCCAGCAGCTCACCGGGACAATTCAATGAAAAACTGTTTTTT. Protein product: CASSSPGQFNEKLFF.